The 9 T cell receptor beta chains listed next were all sequenced from one sample in a study of human T cells and chemical hapten exposure. Sample time point: patch test 2, 6 weeks after DPC sensitization. Treatment reported: therapeutic diphenylcyclopropenone sensitization with weekly scalp DPC. TCRdb passed the RACE reads through MiXCR, listing each CDR3 protein once. In the table there are tens of thousands of distinct CDR3 sequences, about 9.9% of which are singletons. The sequencing here drew on whole blood, taken in connection with sensitization to the hapten diphenylcyclopropenone (DPC). These receptor sequences come from a man aged 18 to 30 with alopecia areata. Some clones in this sample may be carry-over from other donors' samples.

This clonotype was seen many times. The V call is TRBV20-1, the J call TRBJ2-3, with D perhaps being TRBD1 or TRBD2 (5 bases each). From germline, CDR1 is DFQATT and CDR2 SNEGSKA (reference sequence). This CDR3 has 14 amino acids. The V end lost 1 base, the J end lost 7 bases, and 15 bases lay between the germline ends. This CDR3 is CSARAGARRNTQYF. The DNA for the CDR3 is TGCAGTGCTAGAGCCGGGGCGAGGAGGAATACGCAGTATTTT.

This clonotype came up many times. This chain links TRBV2 with TRBJ1-5, with TRBD1 identical over 8 bases. Per the germline V gene, CDR1 is SNHLY and CDR2 is FYNNEI. This CDR3 comprises 16 residues. V shed 1 base and J 5 bases; nucleotides not matched to a gene: 7. The CDR3 DNA follows: TGTGCCAGCAGTGAAGGAACAGGGGGATATTATCAGCCCCAGCATTTT. It yields the protein CASSEGTGGYYQPQHF.

This clonotype has a handful of counts. The chain recombines TRBV29-1 with TRBJ1-2; D remains unclear. Per the germline V gene, CDR1 is SQVTM and CDR2 is ANQGSEA. The V gene lost 3 bases and the J gene lost 5 bases, with 7 bases spanning the gap. The CDR3 is made up of 11 amino acids. CDR3 in DNA: TGCAGCGTTGAGACATTTTATGGCTACACCTTC. Translating gives CSVETFYGYTF.

This clonotype has only a few counts. This chain links TRBV28 with TRBJ2-1, with D maybe TRBD2 (6 bases). V lost 8 bases and J lost 7, with 6 bases in between. This CDR3 spans 10 amino acids. The germline gives CDR1 MDHEN, CDR2 SYDVKM. The CDR3 sequence: CASGGNEQFF. The CDR3 DNA sequence: TGTGCCAGCGGAGGGAATGAGCAGTTCTTC. The entire variable domain, with the rest obtained from reference TRBV28 and TRBJ2-1, is as follows: DVKVTQSSRYLVKRTGEKVFLECVQDMDHENMFWYRQDPGLGLRLIYFSYDVKMKEKGDIPEGYSVSREKKERFSLILESASTNQTSMYLCASGGNEQFFGPGTRLTVL.

This clonotype was counted ten times or more. The J gene is TRBJ1-1, the V gene TRBV11-2, with a possible D match to TRBD1 (6 bases). V was clipped by 5 bases and J by 6 bases, with 13 bases between them. CDR3 length equals 13 residues. Germline V gives CDR1 SGHAT, CDR2 FQNNGV. CDR3 nucleotides: TGTGCCAGCAGCCCAGAGAGGGGGGCTGAAGCTTTCTTT. Translated, it gives CASSPERGAEAFF.

This clonotype was detected ten times or more. This chain uses TRBV6-2 or TRBV6-3 with TRBJ1-1; 8 bases agree with TRBD1. V lost 2 bases and J lost 5; bases outside the gene matches: 4. Per germline, CDR1 MNHEY and CDR2 SVGEGT. The CDR3 has 14 amino acids. In DNA, the CDR3 is TGTGCCAGCAGTTACGACAGGGGAAAGACTGAAGCTTTCTTT. The encoded protein is CASSYDRGKTEAFF.

This clonotype has ten or more counts. V gene TRBV12-2 combines with J gene TRBJ2-7; TRBD1 is the table's D call and was not checked against the DNA. TRBV12-2 is noted as a pseudogene. This CDR3 comprises 13 residues. This CDR3 is CASRLARPHEQYV. The CDR3 DNA reads TGTGCAAGTCGCTTAGCGAGGCCCCACGAGCAGTACGTC.

In its sample, this clonotype was seen many times. The V call is TRBV2, the J call TRBJ2-1, with 9 positions matching TRBD2. The CDR3 length is 15 residues. Per germline, CDR1 SNHLY and CDR2 FYNNEI. J gave up 7 bases and V 11 bases, and 15 bases lay outside the gene matches. Written as DNA, the CDR3 is TGTGCCTCCCTGGCCGGTAGCGGGGGATGGAATGAGCAGTTCTTC. Its protein product is CASLAGSGGWNEQFF.

The genes are TRBV7-2 and TRBJ1-5; 7 bases map to TRBD1. CDR1 SGHTA and CDR2 FQGNSA come from the germline V gene. The CDR3 extends over 16 amino acids. V was clipped by 5 bases and J by 0 bases; unmatched bases: 7. For the CDR3, the DNA is TGTGCCAGCAGCATCGGGACAGCAAGTAGCAATCAGCCCCAGCATTTT. Its protein is CASSIGTASSNQPQHF.